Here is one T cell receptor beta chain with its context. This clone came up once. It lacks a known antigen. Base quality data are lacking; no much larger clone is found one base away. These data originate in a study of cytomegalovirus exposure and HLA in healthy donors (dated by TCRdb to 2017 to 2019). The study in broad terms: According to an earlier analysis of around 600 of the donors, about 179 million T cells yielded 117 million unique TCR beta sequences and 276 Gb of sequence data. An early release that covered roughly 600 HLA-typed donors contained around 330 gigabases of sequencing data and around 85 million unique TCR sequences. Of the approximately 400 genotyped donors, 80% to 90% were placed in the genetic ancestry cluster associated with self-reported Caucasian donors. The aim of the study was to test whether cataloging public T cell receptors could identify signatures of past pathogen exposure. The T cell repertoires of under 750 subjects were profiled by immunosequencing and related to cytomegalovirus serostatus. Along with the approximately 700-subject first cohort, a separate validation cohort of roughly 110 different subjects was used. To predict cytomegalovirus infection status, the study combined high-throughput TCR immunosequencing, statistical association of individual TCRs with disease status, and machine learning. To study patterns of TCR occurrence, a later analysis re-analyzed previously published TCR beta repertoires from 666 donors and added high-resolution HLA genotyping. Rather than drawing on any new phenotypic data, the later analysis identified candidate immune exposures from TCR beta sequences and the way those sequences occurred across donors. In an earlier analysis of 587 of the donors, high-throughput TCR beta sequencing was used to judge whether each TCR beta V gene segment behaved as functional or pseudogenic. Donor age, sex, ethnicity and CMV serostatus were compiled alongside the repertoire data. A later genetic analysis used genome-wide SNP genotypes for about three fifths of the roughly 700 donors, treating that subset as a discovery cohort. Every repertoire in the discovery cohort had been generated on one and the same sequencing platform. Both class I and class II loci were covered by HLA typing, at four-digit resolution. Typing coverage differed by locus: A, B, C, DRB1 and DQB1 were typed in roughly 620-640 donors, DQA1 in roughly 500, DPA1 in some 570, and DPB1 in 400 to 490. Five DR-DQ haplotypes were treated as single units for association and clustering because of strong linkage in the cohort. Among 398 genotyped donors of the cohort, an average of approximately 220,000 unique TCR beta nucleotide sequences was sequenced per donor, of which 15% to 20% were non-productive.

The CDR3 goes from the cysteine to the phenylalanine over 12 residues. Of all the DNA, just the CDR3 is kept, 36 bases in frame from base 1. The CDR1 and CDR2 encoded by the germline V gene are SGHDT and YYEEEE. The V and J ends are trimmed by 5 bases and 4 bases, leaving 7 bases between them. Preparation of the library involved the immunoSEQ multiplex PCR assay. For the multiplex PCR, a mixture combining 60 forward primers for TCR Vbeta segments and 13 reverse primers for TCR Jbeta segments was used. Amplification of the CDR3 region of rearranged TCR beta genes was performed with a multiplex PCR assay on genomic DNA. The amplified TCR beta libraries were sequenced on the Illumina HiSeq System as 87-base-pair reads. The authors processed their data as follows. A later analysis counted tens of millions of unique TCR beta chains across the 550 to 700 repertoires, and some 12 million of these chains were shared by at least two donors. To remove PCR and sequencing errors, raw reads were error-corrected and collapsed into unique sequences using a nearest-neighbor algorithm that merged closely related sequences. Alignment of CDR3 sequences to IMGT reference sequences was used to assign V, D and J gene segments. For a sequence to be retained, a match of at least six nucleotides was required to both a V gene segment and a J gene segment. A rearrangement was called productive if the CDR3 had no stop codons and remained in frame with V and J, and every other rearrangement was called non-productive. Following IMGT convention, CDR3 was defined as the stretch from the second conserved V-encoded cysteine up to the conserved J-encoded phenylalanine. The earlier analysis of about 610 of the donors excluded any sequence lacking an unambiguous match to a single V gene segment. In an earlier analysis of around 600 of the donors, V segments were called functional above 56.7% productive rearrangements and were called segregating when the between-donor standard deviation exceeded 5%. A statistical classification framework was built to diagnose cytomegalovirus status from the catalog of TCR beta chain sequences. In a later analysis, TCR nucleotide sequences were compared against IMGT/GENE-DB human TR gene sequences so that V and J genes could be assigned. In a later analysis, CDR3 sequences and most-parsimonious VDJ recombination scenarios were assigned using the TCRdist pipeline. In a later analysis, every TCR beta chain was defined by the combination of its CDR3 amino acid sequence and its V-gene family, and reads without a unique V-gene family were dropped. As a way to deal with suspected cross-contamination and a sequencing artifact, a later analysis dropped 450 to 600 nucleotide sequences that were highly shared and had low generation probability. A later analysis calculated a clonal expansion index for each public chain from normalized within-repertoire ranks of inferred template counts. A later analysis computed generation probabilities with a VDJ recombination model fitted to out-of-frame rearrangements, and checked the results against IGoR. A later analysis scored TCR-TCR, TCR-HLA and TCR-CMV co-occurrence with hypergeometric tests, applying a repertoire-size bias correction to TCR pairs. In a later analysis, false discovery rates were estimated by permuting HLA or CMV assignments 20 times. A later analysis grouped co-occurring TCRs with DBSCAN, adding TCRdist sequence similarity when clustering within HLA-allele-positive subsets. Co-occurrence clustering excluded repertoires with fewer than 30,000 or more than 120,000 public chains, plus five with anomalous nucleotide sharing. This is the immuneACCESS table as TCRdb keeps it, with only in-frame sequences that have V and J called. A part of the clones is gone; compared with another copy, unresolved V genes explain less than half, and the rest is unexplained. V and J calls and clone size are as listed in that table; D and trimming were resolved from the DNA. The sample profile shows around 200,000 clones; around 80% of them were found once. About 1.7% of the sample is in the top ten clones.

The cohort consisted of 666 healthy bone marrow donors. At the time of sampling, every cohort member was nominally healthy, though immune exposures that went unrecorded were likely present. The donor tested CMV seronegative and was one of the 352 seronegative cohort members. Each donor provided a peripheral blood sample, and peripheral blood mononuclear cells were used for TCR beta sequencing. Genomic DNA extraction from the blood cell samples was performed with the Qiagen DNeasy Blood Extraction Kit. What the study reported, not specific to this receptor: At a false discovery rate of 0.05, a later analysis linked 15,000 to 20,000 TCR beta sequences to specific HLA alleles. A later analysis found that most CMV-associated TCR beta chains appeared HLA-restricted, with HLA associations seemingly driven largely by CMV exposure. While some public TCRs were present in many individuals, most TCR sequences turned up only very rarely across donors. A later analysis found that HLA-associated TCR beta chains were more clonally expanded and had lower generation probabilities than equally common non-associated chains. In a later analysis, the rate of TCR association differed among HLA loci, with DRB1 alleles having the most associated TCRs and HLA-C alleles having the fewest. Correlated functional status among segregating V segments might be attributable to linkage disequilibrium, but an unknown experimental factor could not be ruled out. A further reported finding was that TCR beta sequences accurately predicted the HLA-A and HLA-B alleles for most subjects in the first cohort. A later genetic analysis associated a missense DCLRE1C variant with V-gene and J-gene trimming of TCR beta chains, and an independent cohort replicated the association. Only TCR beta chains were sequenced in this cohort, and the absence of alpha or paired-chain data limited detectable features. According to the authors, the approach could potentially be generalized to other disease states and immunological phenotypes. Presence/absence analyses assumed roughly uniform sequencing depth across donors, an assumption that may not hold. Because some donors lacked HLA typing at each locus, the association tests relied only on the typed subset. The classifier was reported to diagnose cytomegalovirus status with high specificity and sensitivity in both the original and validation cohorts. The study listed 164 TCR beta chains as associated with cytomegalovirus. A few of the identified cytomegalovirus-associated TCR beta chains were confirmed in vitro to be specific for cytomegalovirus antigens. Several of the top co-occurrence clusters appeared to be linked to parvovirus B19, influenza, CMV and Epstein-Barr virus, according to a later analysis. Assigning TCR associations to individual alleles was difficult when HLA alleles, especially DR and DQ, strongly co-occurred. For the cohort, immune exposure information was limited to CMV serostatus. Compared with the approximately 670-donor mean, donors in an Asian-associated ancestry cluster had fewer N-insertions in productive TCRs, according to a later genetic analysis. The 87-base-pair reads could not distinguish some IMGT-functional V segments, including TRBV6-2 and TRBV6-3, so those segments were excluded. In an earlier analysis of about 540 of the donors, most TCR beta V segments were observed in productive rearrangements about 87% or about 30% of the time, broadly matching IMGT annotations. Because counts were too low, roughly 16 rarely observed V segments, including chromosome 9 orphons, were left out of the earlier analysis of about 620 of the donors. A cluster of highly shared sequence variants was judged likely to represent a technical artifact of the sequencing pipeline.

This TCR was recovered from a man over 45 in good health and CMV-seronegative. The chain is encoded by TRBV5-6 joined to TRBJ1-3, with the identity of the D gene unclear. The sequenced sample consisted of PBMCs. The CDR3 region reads CASSQTGNTIYF. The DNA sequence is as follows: TGTGCCAGCAGTCAAACAGGAAACACCATATATTTT.